This passage covers 5 T cell receptor beta chains from one sample sequenced in a study of molecular identifiers for immune sequencing clone quantification. Each CDR3 protein is one row after TCRdb ran MiXCR on the PCR reads. The data hold tens of thousands of distinct CDR3 sequences, with approximately 17% observed a single time. The specimen sequenced was naive CD8+ T cells from blood, with Jurkat cell RNA spiked in. Sample subset: FACS-sorted CD8+CD4-CCR7+CD45RA+ naive T cells. These receptor sequences come from a human donor in good health. Some libraries in this study had Jurkat cell RNA spiked in.

This clonotype was observed at least ten times. V usage is TRBV12-2 and J usage is TRBJ2-5; the D call of TRBD1 is as the table states it, not checked on the DNA. TRBV12-2 is tagged as a pseudogene. This CDR3 comprises 18 residues. The CDR3 protein is CASRLIQGRDPLQETQYF. CDR3 bases: TGTGCAAGTCGCTTAATACAGGGGCGGGATCCACTTCAAGAGACCCAGTACTTC.

This clonotype appeared many times. The CDR3 here is CASSSTGSPNYGYTF. In DNA form, the CDR3 reads TGTGCCAGCAGTTCGACAGGGAGCCCTAACTATGGCTACACCTTC. This chain uses TRBV6-5 with TRBJ1-2, with 7 bases identical to TRBD1. CDR1 MNHEY and CDR2 SVGAGI come from the germline V gene. The J segment lost 0 bases and the V segment lost 4 bases, leaving 5 bases of the junction unmatched. The CDR3 loop spans 15 amino acids.

This clonotype was observed many times. This chain joins TRBV5-5 and TRBJ2-5; D gene unclear. V dropped 4 bases and J dropped 1 base, with 14 bases sitting between them. This CDR3 region has 15 residues. Germline assignment: CDR1 SGHKS and CDR2 YYEKEE (reference sequence). CDR3 sequence (DNA): TGTGCCAGCAGCAGTGGACGGGCGGCCCAAGAGACCCAGTACTTC. Its protein product is CASSSGRAAQETQYF.

This clonotype was detected many times. The V and J genes are TRBV14 and TRBJ2-2; 7 nucleotides agree with TRBD2. The ends lost 7 bases at V and 6 bases at J; junction bases unmatched: 8. Germline assignment: CDR1 SGHDN and CDR2 FVKESK. There are 14 residues in the CDR3. The CDR3 spells CASTWDYGSGELFF. As DNA, the CDR3 is TGTGCCAGCACCTGGGACTACGGCTCCGGGGAGCTGTTTTTT.

This chain links TRBV10-2 with TRBJ1-4, with D unclear. Germline V CDR1 and CDR2: WSHSY, SAAADI. This CDR3 has 13 amino acids. The V gene lost 0 bases and the J gene lost 14 bases, with 13 bases spanning the gap. The CDR3 sequence: CASSESTEWKLFF. Here the CDR3 DNA reads TGCGCCAGCAGTGAGTCTACGGAGTGGAAGCTGTTTTTT.